This entry describes one T cell receptor beta chain. What this receptor recognizes is not known. No quality values exist for individual bases; no much larger clone is one base distant. TCRbeta CDR3 regions were amplified from genomic DNA by means of the immunoSEQ Assay, a bias-controlled multiplex PCR. From the authors' description of their analysis: Within the assay, amplification of reference gene primers was used to estimate how many nucleated cells each sample contained. To quantify the absolute abundance of each unique TCRbeta CDR3 rearrangement, sequence reads were collapsed and filtered. For each sample, productive Simpson clonality was calculated as the square root of Simpson's diversity index across productive rearrangements. TCRdb took this table from immuneACCESS and kept in-frame rearrangements with V and J called. Such tables lack part of the clones; where checked against another copy, unresolved V genes explain under half of the gap, and the rest is unexplained. V and J calls and clone size follow that table, whereas D and trimming were derived from the DNA. This sample lists 300,000 or so clones; roughly 90% were detected once. The leading ten clones occupy around 1.1% of the sample.

The sample belongs to a study of blood T cell repertoires in COVID-19 (dated by TCRdb to 2018 to 2021). General notes on the study: Collaborator samples came from the United States, Italy and Spain and covered acute and convalescent phases of COVID-19. The material from the prospective study consisted of cDNA or gDNA derived from T cells, B-cell-depleted T cells, or PBMCs. Subjects who had been exposed to COVID-19, were actively infected with it, or had recovered from it provided the deeply sampled blood TCRbeta repertoires that made up the dataset. The repertoires were released in a freely available public database intended as a resource for research on the immune response to SARS-CoV-2. Samples came from the ongoing ImmuneRACE study (first 160 participants) plus 1,254 subjects from 6 global collaborators. A de-identified subject ID, COVID-19 status, age in years and sex were almost always included in the sample metadata. Where HLA class I and class II types were available, the types were taken from metadata supplied by the sample provider, not from assay-based typing.

Participants in the prospective study were enrolled through a virtual design, were aged 18 to 89 years, and lived in 24 United States geographic areas. Cohort assignment in the prospective study relied on participant-reported clinical history from a screening survey and a study questionnaire. ImmuneRACE Cohort 3 recovered participants were defined by two consecutive negative NP/OP PCR tests, healthcare professional clearance, or symptom resolution. In the prospective study, whole blood, serum and a nasopharyngeal or oropharyngeal swab were collected from each participant by mobile phlebotomists. Additional blood draws and questionnaires over an approximately two-month period could optionally be provided by prospective study participants. Blood samples from the prospective study were shipped frozen or at room temperature prior to DNA extraction. From the germline V gene, CDR1 is SQVTM and CDR2 is ANQGSEA. V is cut back by 4 bases and J by 1 base, with 5 bases in the junction unmatched. Inclusive of the bounding cysteine and phenylalanine, the CDR3 is 14 residues long. Left in the record is the CDR3 DNA by itself, 42 bases read in frame from the first base.

Findings and caveats that apply to the study as a whole: Clinical and demographic metadata were provided uncurated, with the amount varying by source and participant.

Sequenced material: PBMCs or T cells enriched from blood (not recorded which). In this chain, TRBV29-1 is recombined with TRBJ2-3; TRBD2 agrees with 7 junctional bases. The receptor's source is a woman in her twenties or thirties who had recovered from COVID-19. In nucleotide form, the sequence is TGCAGCGTTGTTCGGGCGGGAGGCACAGATACGCAGTATTTT. Its protein product is CSVVRAGGTDTQYF.